The 8 T cell receptor beta chains below come from one sample, sequenced in a study of T cell responses to AZD1222 COVID-19 vaccine. The data were produced by immunoSEQ multiplex PCR, yet TCRdb's version contains in-frame clones alone and is incomplete. The table records about 53,000 clones, approximately 84% of them present only once. Material: peripheral blood, obtained on day 0 of AZD1222 vaccination. These receptors all come from an adult in good health.

The V gene is TRBV24-1, the J gene TRBJ2-3, with D perhaps matching TRBD1 (6 bases). Germline CDR1 KGHDR, CDR2 SFDVKD. The CDR3 loop spans 12 amino acids. Trimming cost V 9 bases and J 4 bases, with 10 bases left between them. Here the CDR3 DNA reads TGTGCCACCGGCCAGGGGTCAGATACGCAGTATTTT. It yields the protein CATGQGSDTQYF.

The CDR3 sequence is CASRKDGNEKLFF. The CDR3 coding sequence is TGTGCCAGCCGGAAGGACGGAAATGAAAAACTGTTTTTT. The chain carries TRBV19 and TRBJ1-4; D remains ambiguous. The CDR3 spans 13 residues. The V gene's germline CDR1 is LNHDA and CDR2 SQIVND (reference sequence). V was trimmed by 9 bases and J by 5 bases, leaving 13 bases between them.

V usage is TRBV6-5 and J usage is TRBJ2-1; 9 nucleotides match TRBD2. Losses at the gene ends were 2 bases for V and 5 bases for J; bases not matched to a gene: 7. The CDR3 has 16 amino acids. Germline V gives CDR1 MNHEY, CDR2 SVGAGI. DNA for the CDR3: TGTGCCAGCAGTTACCTCCGCGGGAGGGCACACAATGAGCAGTTCTTC. Its protein product is CASSYLRGRAHNEQFF.

V gene TRBV12-3 or TRBV12-4 combines with J gene TRBJ1-4, with D perhaps matching TRBD1 (5 bases). This CDR3 spans 13 amino acids. Trimming cost V 8 bases and J 5 bases, with 12 bases left between them. The CDR3 sequence: CASGGGANEKLFF. In nucleotides, the CDR3 is TGTGCCAGCGGAGGTGGGGCAAATGAAAAACTGTTTTTT.

The CDR3 nucleotides are TGTGCCAGCAGCTTTTCCACCGGGGAGCTGTTTTTT. Translating it yields CASSFSTGELFF. The rearrangement uses TRBV7-9 and TRBJ2-2; D is ambiguous. Germline CDR1 SEHNR, CDR2 FQNEAQ (reference sequence). The CDR3 has 12 residues. The ends were cut back, 3 bases at V and 4 bases at J, with 3 bases in the middle.

This clone was recorded a few times. The rearrangement joins TRBV18 to TRBJ2-5, with 7 bases lining up with TRBD2. The CDR3 runs to 19 residues. The germline V gene encodes CDR1 KGHSH and CDR2 LQKENI. V lost 2 bases to trimming and J lost 1 base; unmatched junction nucleotides: 16. CDR3 nucleotide sequence: TGTGCCAGCTCACCAAGCGGAGCGGGAAATCCCCTCCCCCAAGAGACCCAGTACTTC. Amino acid sequence: CASSPSGAGNPLPQETQYF.

The chain joins TRBV9 to TRBJ1-1, with D hard to call. Germline V gene lookup returns CDR1 SGDLS and CDR2 YYNGEE. V lost 3 bases, J lost 4 bases, and 16 bases lay in between. CDR3 length: 15 residues. The CDR3 DNA is TGTGCCAGCAGCGCCAGTGACACGGAAGGCACTGAAGCTTTCTTT. Its protein product is CASSASDTEGTEAFF.

CDR3 DNA: TGTGCCAGCAGCTTAAACGGGTTAGCGTTTATTTACGAGCAGTACTTC. Translation gives CASSLNGLAFIYEQYF. The rearrangement joins TRBV7-4 to TRBJ2-7, with D perhaps matching TRBD2 (5 bases). The V and J ends lost 2 bases and 4 bases respectively, with 18 bases between them. CDR3 size: 16 residues. CDR1 and CDR2 from the germline V gene are SGHVT and SQSDAQ. The full variable domain, rest sourced from reference TRBV7-4 and TRBJ2-7, is GAGVSQSPRYKVAKRGRDVALRCDSISGHVTLYWYRQTLGQGSEVLTYSQSDAQRDKSGRPSGRFSAERPERSVSTLKIQRTEQGDSAVYLCASSLNGLAFIYEQYFGPGTRLTVT.